The clone carrying this T cell receptor (beta chain) was seen once. The record originates from a study of blood T cell repertoires in COVID-19. Study at large: Sites across the United States, Italy and Spain contributed samples from acute and convalescent COVID-19.

The protocol was immunoSEQ multiplex PCR, while the TCRdb copy is restricted to in-frame clones and leaves out a portion. The sample holds approximately 34,000 clones; 80% to 90% are singletons and the top ten take roughly 9.8%. Germline values: CDR1 LGHDT, CDR2 YNNKEL (reference sequence). The V gene end was trimmed by 1 base and the J gene end by 6 bases; junction bases not matched to a gene: 5. The CDR3 covers 14 residues. The source of this sequence is a human donor in a cohort sampled during active COVID-19. This rearrangement joins TRBV3-1 (or the pseudogene TRBV3-2) to TRBJ2-7; 8 nucleotides line up with TRBD1. Sample: peripheral blood. The CDR3 loop is CASSQAKQGGEQYF. The CDR3 DNA sequence: TGTGCCAGCAGCCAAGCGAAACAGGGGGGCGAGCAGTACTTC.